The sequence of this T cell receptor beta chain was determined in a study of T cell repertoires in ileal Crohn's disease. The data were produced by immunoSEQ multiplex PCR, yet TCRdb's version contains in-frame clones alone and is incomplete. This table holds more than 50,000 clones, about 88% found once. Trimming took off 5 bases at V and 2 bases at J, with 15 bases between the two ends. The length of the CDR3 is 15 residues. The germline V gene has CDR1 MNHEY and CDR2 SVGAGI. The time point: neoterminal ileum biopsy at postoperative endoscopy, about 6 months after surgery. This clonotype was sampled from an adult with Crohn's disease. Sequencing was carried out using ileal tissue. V and J are TRBV6-5 and TRBJ1-2, with D possibly TRBD1 on 5 matching bases. CDR3 region: CASSRVGVFNYGYTF. The CDR3, as DNA: TGTGCCAGCAGTCGGGTAGGGGTGTTCAACTATGGCTACACCTTC.